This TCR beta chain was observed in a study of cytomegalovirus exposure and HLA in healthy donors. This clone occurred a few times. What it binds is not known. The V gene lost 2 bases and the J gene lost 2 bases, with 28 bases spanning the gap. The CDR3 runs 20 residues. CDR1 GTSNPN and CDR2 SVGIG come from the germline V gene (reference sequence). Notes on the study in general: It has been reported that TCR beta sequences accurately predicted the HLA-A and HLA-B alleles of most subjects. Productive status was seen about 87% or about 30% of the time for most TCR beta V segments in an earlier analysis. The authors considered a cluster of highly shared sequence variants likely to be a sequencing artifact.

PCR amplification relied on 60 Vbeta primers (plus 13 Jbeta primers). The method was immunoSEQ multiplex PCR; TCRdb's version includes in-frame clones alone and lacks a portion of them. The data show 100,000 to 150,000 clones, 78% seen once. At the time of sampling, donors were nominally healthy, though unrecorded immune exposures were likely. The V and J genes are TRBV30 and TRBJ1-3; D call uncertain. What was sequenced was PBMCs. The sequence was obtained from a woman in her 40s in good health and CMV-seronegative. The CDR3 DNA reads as TGTGCCTGGAGTCCTCCGAGAGGTTTCCTGTCGACGGGTGCTGGAAACACCATATATTTT. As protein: CAWSPPRGFLSTGAGNTIYF.